What follows are 26 T cell receptor beta chains derived from one specimen sequenced in a study of T-cell reconstitution after alpha-beta-depleted transplantation in children. Library preparation (for TCRbeta) was performed with unique molecular identifiers. TCRdb redid the calling of the PCR reads with MiXCR, one entry per CDR3 protein. This table has about 510,000 distinct CDR3 sequences, around 10% appearing once. Here the sequenced sample was PBMCs, mostly from graft donor cells, taken 180 days after TCRalphabeta/CD19-depleted stem cell transplant. These receptors were collected from a female patient younger than 10 who had a stem cell transplant for aplastic anemia, so the T cells may come from the graft donor.

V is TRBV15 and J is TRBJ2-7; the match to TRBD2 covers 10 bases. Losses at the gene ends were 4 bases for V and 2 bases for J; bases not matched to a gene: 5. The CDR3 consists of 15 residues. Germline CDR1 LNHNV, CDR2 YYDKDF (reference sequence). The CDR3 nucleotides are TGTGCCACCAGCACCCGACTAGCGGGTCCCTACGAGCAGTACGTC. Its protein is CATSTRLAGPYEQYV.

This clonotype was recorded a few times. This chain links TRBV7-9 with TRBJ2-7, with D perhaps TRBD2 (5 bases). Germline values: CDR1 SEHNR, CDR2 FQNEAQ (reference sequence). The CDR3 spans 13 residues. Trimming stripped 8 bases from V and 3 bases from J, with 14 bases between. The CDR3: CASPLASHYEQYF. For the CDR3, the DNA is TGTGCCAGCCCGTTAGCGTCTCACTACGAGCAGTACTTC.

This clonotype was picked up a small number of times. As DNA, the CDR3 is TGTGCCAGCAGCTTAGACGGGACAGGGGTTGGGGAGCAGTACGTC. Translation gives CASSLDGTGVGEQYV. This chain uses TRBV7-8 with TRBJ2-7; the match to TRBD1 covers 10 bases. The germline V gene has CDR1 SGHVS and CDR2 FQNEAQ. This CDR3 comprises 15 residues. Germline trimming cut 1 base from V and 7 bases from J; bases unmatched to any gene: 7.

This clonotype was recorded a few times. The chain employs TRBV11-3 and TRBJ2-7; D uncertain. Deletions cut 4 bases from V and 3 bases from J, with 10 bases between. Germline CDR1 and CDR2: SGHNT and YENEEA. CDR3 length: 13 amino acids. The CDR3 DNA follows: TGTGCCAGCAGCTCCCCTACGCACTACGAGCAGTACGTC. This gives the protein CASSSPTHYEQYV.

This chain joins TRBV20-1 and TRBJ1-6; D is ambiguous. V was cut by 6 bases and J by 4 bases, with 16 bases left in between. The germline V gene has CDR1 DFQATT and CDR2 SNEGSKA (reference sequence). This CDR3 spans 15 amino acids. The CDR3 loop is CSARAPVSYNSPLHF. As DNA, the CDR3 is TGCAGTGCCCGAGCCCCGGTTTCTTATAATTCACCCCTCCACTTT.

This clonotype has a handful of counts. This chain uses TRBV4-3 with TRBJ2-7, with TRBD2 identical over 10 bases. CDR3 length: 17 residues. V gave up 4 bases and J gave up 2 bases; unmatched junction bases: 11. CDR1 LGHNA and CDR2 YSLEER come from the germline V gene. CDR3 loop: CASSRGISSGGTYEQYF. As DNA, the CDR3 is TGCGCCAGCAGCCGGGGGATTTCTAGCGGGGGAACCTACGAGCAGTACTTC.

The CDR3 loop is CASSPGQAIQETQYF. In nucleotides, the CDR3 is TGTGCCAGTAGTCCCGGACAGGCCATCCAAGAGACCCAGTACTTC. V usage is TRBV19 and J usage is TRBJ2-5; 7 nucleotides agree with TRBD1. Looked up from germline, CDR1 is LNHDA and CDR2 is SQIVND (reference sequence). V gave up 5 bases and J gave up 1 base; unmatched junction bases: 7. This CDR3 contains 15 residues. Full variable domain (outside the CDR3, taken from reference TRBV19 and TRBJ2-5): DGGITQSPKYLFRKEGQNVTLSCEQNLNHDAMYWYRQDPGQGLRLIYYSQIVNDFQKGDIAEGYSVSREKKESFPLTVTSAQKNPTAFYLCASSPGQAIQETQYFGPGTRLLVL.

The chain couples TRBV21-1 to TRBJ1-5. TRBV21-1 is flagged as a pseudogene. CDR3 length: 15 residues. CDR3 DNA: TGTGCCAGCGGTGGGAGGCTCGGGGGCAATCAGCCCCAGCATTTT. Protein sequence: CASGGRLGGNQPQHF.

The chain joins TRBV20-1 to TRBJ2-7, with D perhaps TRBD1 (7 bases). This CDR3 is 13 amino acids long. Germline V gene sequence: CDR1 DFQATT, CDR2 SNEGSKA (reference sequence). Trimming cost V 4 bases and J 3 bases, with 13 bases left between them. The CDR3 DNA reads as TGCAGTGCTACAAGGGGGGACAGCTACGAGCAGTACTTC. Its protein is CSATRGDSYEQYF.

This sequence joins TRBV7-9 and TRBJ2-1; 7 bases map to TRBD1. The CDR3 runs 14 residues. The junction had 6 bases not matched to a gene; V was cut back by 5 bases and J by 5 bases. Germline V lookup: CDR1 SEHNR, CDR2 FQNEAQ (reference sequence). Here the CDR3 reads CASSIRTGDNEQFF. CDR3 bases: TGTGCCAGCAGCATACGGACAGGTGACAATGAGCAGTTCTTC.

This clonotype was seen a few times. The rearrangement joins TRBV5-1 to TRBJ2-5; D ambiguous. The V and J ends lost 4 bases and 5 bases respectively, with 12 bases between them. Germline CDR1 is SGHRS and CDR2 is YFSETQ. This CDR3 comprises 13 residues. In nucleotides, the CDR3 is TGCGCCAGCAGCCCTATTCTCCGGGAGACCCAGTACTTC. This codes for CASSPILRETQYF.

This clonotype was picked up a small number of times. The chain couples TRBV25-1 to TRBJ1-5; 8 nucleotides match TRBD1. The V segment lost 6 bases and the J segment 5 bases; nucleotides outside the gene matches: 9. Germline loops: CDR1 MGHDK, CDR2 SYGVNS. The CDR3 spans 15 residues. The DNA of the CDR3 is TGTGCCAGCAGGAAGGCAGGGGGCGCGGATCAGCCCCAGCATTTT. It encodes CASRKAGGADQPQHF.

This clonotype was counted many times. The gene calls are TRBV29-1 and TRBJ2-7, with a possible D match to TRBD2 (6 bases). Trimming removed 3 bases from V and 5 bases from J, with 20 bases in between. The germline gives CDR1 SQVTM, CDR2 ANQGSEA. CDR3 length equals 15 residues. CDR3 protein: CSVEGRGRLGNEQYV. CDR3 DNA: TGCAGCGTTGAGGGTAGAGGGAGACTAGGCAACGAGCAGTACGTC.

Many counts were recorded for this clonotype. J is TRBJ1-2 and V is TRBV20-1; D may be TRBD1 (6 bases). V was cut by 4 bases and J by 7 bases, with 19 bases left in between. This CDR3 has 14 residues. The germline V gene encodes CDR1 DFQATT and CDR2 SNEGSKA (reference sequence). As DNA, the CDR3 is TGCAGTGCTACCGGAACTACAGGGATCACTGGCTACACCTTC. Amino acid sequence: CSATGTTGITGYTF.

The genes are TRBV29-1 and TRBJ2-4, with D perhaps TRBD2 (6 bases). The CDR3 loop spans 12 amino acids. Per the germline V gene, CDR1 is SQVTM and CDR2 is ANQGSEA. V lost 6 bases to trimming and J lost 6 bases, with 12 bases between them. CDR3 nucleotides: TGCAGCGTCCTGGGGCGGGGAAACATTCAGTACTTC. Protein product: CSVLGRGNIQYF.

This clonotype was found a few times. The chain has TRBV18 and TRBJ2-7, with TRBD1 as a possible D gene (8 bases). Looked up from germline, CDR1 is KGHSH and CDR2 is LQKENI. This CDR3 contains 16 residues. The V and J ends lost 4 bases and 1 base respectively, with 17 bases between them. The CDR3 nucleotides are TGTGCCAGCTCACGGAGGACAGGGCGGGGGTCCTACGAGCAGTACTTC. Its translation is CASSRRTGRGSYEQYF.

The V and J genes are TRBV27 and TRBJ2-1; D gene uncertain. Germline-derived CDR1 and CDR2 are MNHEY and SMNVEV (reference sequence). V was trimmed by 0 bases and J by 1 base, leaving 13 bases between them. The CDR3 has 17 residues. The CDR3 coding sequence is TGTGCCAGCAGTTTATCCGGAACTCGGCAATCCTACAATGAGCAGTTCTTC. Protein sequence: CASSLSGTRQSYNEQFF.

This clonotype came up many times. The chain joins TRBV29-1 to TRBJ1-1; D gene ambiguous. This CDR3 region has 13 residues. Trimming took off 3 bases at V and 0 bases at J, with 8 bases between the two ends. Germline loops: CDR1 SQVTM, CDR2 ANQGSEA. The CDR3 DNA reads as TGCAGCGTTGATCGGGGTCTGAACACTGAAGCTTTCTTT. Its protein is CSVDRGLNTEAFF. Full variable domain (remainder filled in from reference TRBV29-1 and TRBJ1-1): SAVISQKPSRDICQRGTSLTIQCQVDSQVTMMFWYRQQPGQSLTLIATANQGSEATYESGFVIDKFPISRPNLTFSTLTVSNMSPEDSSIYLCSVDRGLNTEAFFGQGTRLTVV.

This clonotype was seen more than once but under ten times. The chain is built from TRBV27 and TRBJ1-5; a weak D match, TRBD1 (6 bases). V lost 3 bases to trimming and J lost 5 bases, with 17 bases between them. The CDR3 consists of 16 residues. Germline V gene lookup returns CDR1 MNHEY and CDR2 SMNVEV (reference sequence). CDR3 loop: CASSFRGGQYYQPQHF. CDR3 bases: TGTGCCAGCAGTTTTCGGGGCGGACAGTATTATCAGCCCCAGCATTTT.

The genes are TRBV5-1 and TRBJ1-2; 7 bases fit TRBD1. Germline CDR1 reads SGHRS; CDR2 reads YFSETQ. Trimming took 1 base from V and 0 from J; bases not matched to a gene: 9. This CDR3 spans 17 amino acids. This CDR3 reads CASSLPRGQVTNYGYTF. In DNA form, the CDR3 reads TGCGCCAGCAGCTTGCCTCGTGGACAGGTTACTAACTATGGCTACACCTTC.

The chain combines TRBV5-5 with TRBJ2-3, with D uncertain. V was shortened by 4 bases and J by 4 bases, with 19 bases between the two germline ends. The CDR3 runs to 16 residues. Germline assignment: CDR1 SGHKS and CDR2 YYEKEE (reference sequence). The CDR3 is CASSISLYKAADTQYF. CDR3 in DNA: TGTGCCAGCAGCATATCCCTATATAAGGCGGCAGATACGCAGTATTTT.

This rearrangement joins TRBV5-4 to TRBJ1-1; 7 nucleotides align to TRBD1. The CDR3 extends over 15 amino acids. Per the germline V gene, CDR1 is SGHNT and CDR2 is YYREEE (reference sequence). V was pared by 1 base and J by 0 bases, with 3 bases of the junction left unmatched. As DNA, the CDR3 is TGTGCCAGCAGCTTGATGACAGGGTTGAACACTGAAGCTTTCTTT. It yields the protein CASSLMTGLNTEAFF.

This clonotype has just a few counts. The chain uses TRBV12-3 or TRBV12-4 and TRBJ2-7, with D unclear. Trimming removed 3 bases from V and 5 bases from J, with 17 bases in between. The length of the CDR3 is 15 residues. CDR3 protein: CASSFASSVGDEQYV. DNA of the CDR3: TGTGCCAGCAGTTTTGCTTCCTCTGTCGGAGACGAGCAGTACGTC.

This clonotype was seen more than once but under ten times. V usage is TRBV9 and J usage is TRBJ1-6; no clear D gene. The CDR3 contains 12 residues. The V end was cut by 4 bases, the J end by 8 bases, with 7 bases between. The V gene's germline CDR1 is SGDLS and CDR2 YYNGEE. CDR3 residues: CASSRADSPLHF. DNA for the CDR3: TGTGCCAGCAGCCGCGCGGATTCACCCCTCCACTTT.

This clonotype was seen more than once but under ten times. This chain joins TRBV11-2 and TRBJ2-1, with 7 positions matching TRBD2. The germline gives CDR1 SGHAT, CDR2 FQNNGV. With 4 bases clipped from V and 3 bases from J, the junction kept 9 bases outside the gene matches. The CDR3 is 16 residues long. This chain's CDR3 is CASSSASGEYYNEQFF. The CDR3 region has the DNA TGTGCCAGCAGCTCCGCAAGCGGGGAGTACTACAATGAGCAGTTCTTC.

This clonotype was detected many times. The chain couples TRBV12-3 or TRBV12-4 to TRBJ2-7, with 13 bases that match TRBD2. Germline trimming cut 5 bases from V and 4 bases from J; bases unmatched to any gene: 8. This CDR3 is built from 16 residues. CDR3 nucleotides: TGTGCCAGCAGTGTTTCGGGACTAGCGGGACCGTACGAGCAGTACGTC. It specifies CASSVSGLAGPYEQYV.